Included here is one TCR beta chain sequence, with context. This entry is derived from a study of T cell changes during pregnancy in multiple sclerosis. Data came from immunoSEQ multiplex PCR; TCRdb stores just in-frame clones and leaves some out. The table has tens of thousands of clones, about 90% seen once; the top ten hold approximately 0.47%. This clonotype was obtained from a female donor with multiple sclerosis, enrolled in a pregnancy study. The sample here was CD4+ T cells from peripheral blood mononuclear cells, taken in the second trimester of pregnancy.

The CDR3 DNA is TGTGCCAGCAGTTTCTTAGATCGCAATGAGCAGTTCTTC. It is translated as CASSFLDRNEQFF. The chain couples TRBV28 to TRBJ2-1; D gene uncertain. V dropped 3 bases and J dropped 6 bases, with 9 bases sitting between them. The CDR3 extends over 13 amino acids. CDR1 and CDR2 from the germline V gene are MDHEN and SYDVKM.